These 5 T cell receptor beta chains were all obtained from the same sample, sequenced in a study of blood T cell repertoires in COVID-19. Assay: immunoSEQ multiplex PCR; the TCRdb copy retains only in-frame clones and omits some. This sample has about 61,000 clones; 88% occur once, and the top ten carry 20% to 25%. Source material: peripheral blood. All receptors derive from a woman aged 50 to 60 with active or convalescent COVID-19.

J is TRBJ2-7 and V is TRBV7-2, with 7 bases that match TRBD2. Trimming removed 2 bases from V and 7 bases from J; junction bases left unmatched: 5. This CDR3 has 13 amino acids. Germline-derived CDR1 and CDR2 are SGHTA and FQGNSA. The CDR3 DNA sequence: TGTGCCAGCAGCTTAAACGGGGGGTGGGAGCAGTACTTC. It codes for CASSLNGGWEQYF.

The chain is built from TRBV12-5 and TRBJ2-3; D is possibly TRBD2 (6 bases). This CDR3 has 14 amino acids. V dropped 8 bases and J dropped 1 base, with 13 bases sitting between them. CDR1 is LGHNT and CDR2 is FRNRAP in the germline V gene. CDR3 sequence (DNA): TGTGCTAGTAGACGGGAGTTGGGCACAGATACGCAGTATTTT. It specifies CASRRELGTDTQYF. Drawing the rest from reference TRBV12-5 and TRBJ2-3, the complete variable domain is DARVTQTPRHKVTEMGQEVTMRCQPILGHNTVFWYRQTMMQGLELLAYFRNRAPLDDSGMPKDRFSAEMPDATLATLKIQPSEPRDSAVYFCASRRELGTDTQYFGPGTRLTVL.

The chain uses TRBV2 and TRBJ2-2, with 8 nucleotides matching TRBD1. CDR3 length equals 14 residues. Germline values: CDR1 SNHLY, CDR2 FYNNEI. J lost 5 bases, V lost 4 bases, and 3 bases had no gene match. CDR3 coding DNA: TGTGCCAGCAGTGGGACAGGGAAAACCGGGGAGCTGTTTTTT. This encodes CASSGTGKTGELFF.

The V and J genes are TRBV7-9 and TRBJ2-7; D may be TRBD2 (6 bases). Trimming shortened V by 4 bases and J by 6 bases, and 10 bases separated the two germline ends. The germline V gene encodes CDR1 SEHNR and CDR2 FQNEAQ (reference sequence). The length of the CDR3 is 12 residues. The CDR3 region has the DNA TGTGCCAGCAGCTACCGGGACTCCGAGCAGTACTTC. Amino acid sequence: CASSYRDSEQYF.

The J gene is TRBJ2-7, the V gene TRBV11-2; 7 nucleotides line up with TRBD1. This CDR3 is 12 amino acids long. Looked up from germline, CDR1 is SGHAT and CDR2 is FQNNGV. V was pared by 5 bases and J by 5 bases, with 3 bases of the junction left unmatched. Written as DNA, the CDR3 is TGTGCCAGCAGCCTCGACAGGGACGAGCAGTACTTC. Amino acid sequence: CASSLDRDEQYF. The variable domain in full, with the rest retrieved from reference TRBV11-2 and TRBJ2-7, is EAGVAQSPRYKIIEKRQSVAFWCNPISGHATLYWYQQILGQGPKLLIQFQNNGVVDDSQLPKDRFSAERLKGVDSTLKIQPAKLEDSAVYLCASSLDRDEQYFGPGTRLTVT.